A selection of T cell receptor beta chains follows, all from one sample in a study of OX40 agonist ivuxolimab in advanced cancers. Method: immunoSEQ multiplex PCR; TCRdb's copy keeps in-frame clones and lacks some. The data show 25,000 to 35,000 clones, less than 90% seen once. This specimen was CD4+ or CD8+ T cells sorted from blood, taken in a trial of the OX40 agonist ivuxolimab. These TCRs come from an adult with an advanced solid tumor such as melanoma, head and neck, liver or kidney cancer. CDR3s include the opening cysteine and the closing phenylalanine or tryptophan. Each record gives: J gene, V gene, CDR3 length, clone size, D gene, CDR3 protein, CDR3 DNA. A D gene is named only where the DNA matches it firmly. Clone size is not always given. Where it is, it says once, few, many or a class for expanded clones.

TRBJ1-2	TRBV6-1	14	.	TRBD1	CASSGTGSGNGYTF	TGTGCCAGCAGTGGGACAGGGAGTGGGAATGGCTACACCTTC
TRBJ1-5	TRBV6-6	15	.	.	CASSYHINSNQPQHF	TGTGCCAGCAGTTACCACATAAATAGCAATCAGCCCCAGCATTTT
TRBJ1-2	TRBV2	12	.	.	CASVRGNYGYTF	TGTGCCAGCGTCCGGGGAAACTATGGCTACACCTTC
TRBJ2-1	TRBV11-2	15	.	TRBD2	CASSLGLAGDGEQFF	TGTGCCAGCAGCTTAGGGCTAGCGGGAGATGGTGAGCAGTTCTTC
TRBJ1-1	TRBV6-5	13	.	.	CASSYGPGTEAFF	TGTGCCAGCAGTTACGGCCCGGGCACTGAAGCTTTCTTT
TRBJ2-7	TRBV28	13	.	.	CASSPATLYEQYF	TGTGCCAGCAGTCCGGCTACCCTCTACGAGCAGTACTTC
TRBJ2-1	TRBV27	12	.	.	CASSTTGVEQFF	TGTGCCAGCAGTACGACAGGCGTTGAGCAGTTCTTC
TRBJ2-1	TRBV4-3	15	.	.	CASSQDRSGSDEQFF	TGCGCCAGCAGCCAAGACAGGAGCGGGTCGGATGAGCAGTTCTTC
TRBJ2-7	TRBV29-1	14	.	TRBD2	CSVELTSATYEQYF	TGCAGCGTTGAGTTGACTAGCGCAACCTACGAGCAGTACTTC
TRBJ2-7	TRBV9	15	.	.	CASSPPGGRAYEQYF	TGTGCCAGCAGCCCCCCAGGTGGGCGGGCCTACGAGCAGTACTTC
TRBJ2-5	TRBV11-2	15	.	TRBD1	CASSPGQGVQETQYF	TGTGCCAGCAGCCCTGGACAGGGGGTCCAAGAGACCCAGTACTTC
TRBJ2-2	TRBV6-5	13	.	.	CASSYSGGGELFF	TGTGCCAGCAGTTACTCCGGCGGAGGGGAGCTGTTTTTT
TRBJ2-2	TRBV27	15	once	.	CASSSGTGNTGELFF	TGTGCCAGCAGTTCCGGGACGGGGAACACCGGGGAGCTGTTTTTT
TRBJ1-2	TRBV27	13	few	.	CASSSGPVGGYTF	TGTGCCAGCAGTTCCGGACCCGTGGGCGGCTACACCTTC
TRBJ2-2	TRBV28	14	.	.	CASSLRGLTGELFF	TGTGCCAGCAGCCTCAGGGGTCTCACCGGGGAGCTGTTTTTT
TRBJ2-7	TRBV9	14	.	TRBD1	CASSVATGGDEQYF	TGTGCCAGCAGCGTAGCTACAGGGGGCGACGAGCAGTACTTC
TRBJ1-1	TRBV6-5	13	.	TRBD1	CASRTTGDTEAFF	TGTGCCAGCAGGACTACAGGGGACACTGAAGCTTTCTTT
TRBJ2-1	TRBV28	16	.	TRBD1	CASSPQGQGAHNEQFF	TGTGCCAGCAGCCCCCAGGGACAGGGGGCCCACAATGAGCAGTTCTTC
TRBJ2-7	TRBV7-3	15	.	TRBD1	CASRQTGTGPYEQYF	TGTGCCAGCAGGCAAACCGGGACAGGGCCCTACGAGCAGTACTTC
TRBJ1-5	TRBV5-6	14	.	.	CASSLGSEDQPQHF	TGTGCCAGCAGCTTGGGCTCGGAAGATCAGCCCCAGCATTTT
TRBJ2-5	TRBV5-1	14	.	.	CASSLTNVKETQYF	TGCGCCAGCAGCTTGACGAATGTAAAAGAGACCCAGTACTTC
TRBJ1-1	TRBV19	14	few	.	CASSSGRRNTEAFF	TGTGCCAGTAGTTCGGGACGGCGGAACACTGAAGCTTTCTTT
TRBJ2-7	TRBV6-6	11	once	.	CAVGRVEEQYF	TGTGCCGTCGGCCGCGTAGAAGAGCAGTACTTC
TRBJ2-1	TRBV6-4	14	.	TRBD1	CASSDSTGGNEQFF	TGTGCCAGCAGTGACTCGACAGGGGGCAATGAGCAGTTCTTC
TRBJ1-4	TRBV5-6	14	.	.	CASSLELKDEKLFF	TGTGCCAGCAGCTTGGAGCTAAAGGATGAAAAACTGTTTTTT
TRBJ2-3	TRBV7-2	18	once	.	CASSMDISGYSSTDTQYF	TGTGCCAGCAGCATGGATATAAGCGGGTATAGTAGCACAGATACGCAGTATTTT
TRBJ1-4	TRBV9	15	.	TRBD1	CASSVDGTGGEKLFF	TGTGCCAGCAGCGTAGATGGGACAGGGGGCGAAAAACTGTTTTTT
TRBJ2-7	TRBV13	14	.	.	CASSLGIGMYEQYF	TGTGCCAGCAGCTTAGGTATAGGGATGTACGAGCAGTACTTC
TRBJ2-3	TRBV5-1	13	once	.	CASSLAGTDTQYF	TGCGCCAGCAGCTTGGCCGGCACAGATACGCAGTATTTT
TRBJ2-7	TRBV10-2	14	once	TRBD1	CASSTGTGGFEQYF	TGCGCCAGCAGCACCGGGACAGGGGGCTTCGAGCAGTACTTC
TRBJ2-7	TRBV27	14	.	.	CASSPLAAVYEQYF	TGTGCCAGCAGTCCGCTGGCGGCAGTCTACGAGCAGTACTTC
TRBJ1-2	TRBV11-2	17	.	.	CASSLDPSGGLNYGYTF	TGTGCCAGCAGCTTAGATCCCTCGGGGGGCCTCAACTATGGCTACACCTTC
TRBJ1-2	TRBV7-3	14	.	TRBD1	CASSLATTGRGYTF	TGTGCCAGCAGCTTAGCGACGACAGGGAGGGGCTACACCTTC
TRBJ2-7	TRBV5-6	13	.	.	CASSFGKTYEQYF	TGTGCCAGCAGCTTTGGCAAGACCTACGAGCAGTACTTC
TRBJ2-3	TRBV6-6	12	.	.	CASSLPFDTQYF	TGTGCCAGCAGTCTCCCCTTCGATACGCAGTATTTT
TRBJ1-1	TRBV5-6	16	.	.	CASSLDPIGSNTEAFF	TGTGCCAGCAGCTTGGATCCGATTGGTTCGAACACTGAAGCTTTCTTT
TRBJ2-7	TRBV5-1	14	.	.	CASSYGRVAYEQYF	TGCGCCAGCAGCTACGGCAGGGTTGCCTACGAGCAGTACTTC
TRBJ2-2	TRBV7-2	14	.	.	CASSSTVNTGELFF	TGTGCCAGCAGCTCGACAGTTAACACCGGGGAGCTGTTTTTT
TRBJ2-7	TRBV4-3	13	.	.	CASSQDSPSEQYF	TGCGCCAGCAGCCAAGATTCCCCTAGCGAGCAGTACTTC